Included here is one T cell receptor (beta chain) sequence, with context. This sample is drawn from a study of blood T cell repertoires in COVID-19. Losses at the gene ends were 2 bases for V and 10 bases for J; bases not matched to a gene: 10. Germline V gene lookup returns CDR1 MNHEY and CDR2 SVGAGI. The CDR3 runs to 16 residues. The table came from immunoSEQ multiplex PCR; TCRdb's copy has only in-frame clones and leaves some out. Counted here are 100,000 to 150,000 clones, 84% occurring once; the ten biggest clones make up under 1.5%. This clonotype was sampled from a man in his fifties or sixties with acute or convalescent COVID-19. The sequenced material came from peripheral blood. This chain uses TRBV6-5 with TRBJ1-6, with 8 bases that match TRBD1. For the CDR3, the DNA is TGTGCCAGCAGTTACGCTACAGGGGGTGTGGGGTCACCCCTCCACTTT. This gives the protein CASSYATGGVGSPLHF.